The rows below give T cell receptor beta chains drawn from one sample of a study of T cells in Graves' hyperthyroidism and ophthalmopathy. TCRdb recomputed calls from the multiplex PCR reads with MiXCR, one row per CDR3 protein. The repertoire has about 760,000 distinct CDR3 sequences, 30% to 40% of them found once; the top ten carry around 30%. The specimen was blood. The receptors originated from a middle-aged woman with Graves' hyperthyroidism. Both conserved end residues are part of each CDR3. The order of the fields is CDR3 DNA, CDR3 protein, D gene, clone size, V gene, J gene. A D gene is named only where the DNA matches it firmly. Clone size appears in some rows only: once, few, many, or a class for an expanded clone.

CDR3nt: TGTGCCACCATCTCGCGACAGAACACTGAAGCTTTCTTT
CDR3aa: CATISRQNTEAFF
d_gene: .
abundance: many
v_gene: TRBV10-3
j_gene: TRBJ1-1

CDR3nt: TGTGCCAGCAGGGCTATCCGACAGGGGGGCGCGGGCACTGAAGCTTTCTTT
CDR3aa: CASRAIRQGGAGTEAFF
d_gene: TRBD1
abundance: .
v_gene: TRBV6-5
j_gene: TRBJ1-1

CDR3nt: TGTGCCAGCAGCTTCACACGGGCCTACGAGCAGTACTTC
CDR3aa: CASSFTRAYEQYF
d_gene: .
abundance: .
v_gene: TRBV7-9
j_gene: TRBJ2-7

CDR3nt: TGTGCCAGCAGCGAGGGAACCCAAGAGACCCAGTACTTC
CDR3aa: CASSEGTQETQYF
d_gene: .
abundance: many
v_gene: TRBV7-2
j_gene: TRBJ2-5

CDR3nt: TGTGCCAGCAGCCAAGATACTGGAGGTCAGCCCCAGCATTTT
CDR3aa: CASSQDTGGQPQHF
d_gene: .
abundance: .
v_gene: TRBV3-1
j_gene: TRBJ1-5

CDR3nt: TGTGCCAGTAGTCGGACGCGAGAGGCTGCCGAGCAGTACTTC
CDR3aa: CASSRTREAAEQYF
d_gene: .
abundance: .
v_gene: TRBV19
j_gene: TRBJ2-7

CDR3nt: TGTGCCAGCAGCCAAGTTAAGGAAAAACTGTTTTTT
CDR3aa: CASSQVKEKLFF
d_gene: .
abundance: few
v_gene: TRBV3-1
j_gene: TRBJ1-4

CDR3nt: TGTGCCAGTCCAACCCGGGGACAAGAGACCCAGTACTTC
CDR3aa: CASPTRGQETQYF
d_gene: .
abundance: few
v_gene: TRBV7-9
j_gene: TRBJ2-5

CDR3nt: TGCGCCAGCAGCCAAGGGGTGGTAGGGCGAGGGGGTTATGGCTACACCTTC
CDR3aa: CASSQGVVGRGGYGYTF
d_gene: .
abundance: .
v_gene: TRBV4-1
j_gene: TRBJ1-2

CDR3nt: TGTGCCAGCACCGAGACCCACGGCACGGGAACTTTCTTT
CDR3aa: CASTETHGTGTFF
d_gene: .
abundance: .
v_gene: TRBV28
j_gene: TRBJ1-1

CDR3nt: TGTGCCAGCAGTGAATTGGGTGGGCTAGCGGGATCCAAAGAGACCCAGTACTTC
CDR3aa: CASSELGGLAGSKETQYF
d_gene: TRBD2
abundance: few
v_gene: TRBV25-1
j_gene: TRBJ2-5

CDR3nt: TGTGCTAGTGGTTTGGTCCCGGAGAGTACTGAAGCTTTCTTT
CDR3aa: CASGLVPESTEAFF
d_gene: .
abundance: few
v_gene: TRBV12-5
j_gene: TRBJ1-1

CDR3nt: TGCGCCAGCAGCCAGACAGACAGGGGCCTCAATAATTCACCCCTCCACTTT
CDR3aa: CASSQTDRGLNNSPLHF
d_gene: TRBD1
abundance: .
v_gene: TRBV4-3
j_gene: TRBJ1-6

CDR3nt: TGCGCCAGCAGCCGCTTCTGGGTTAGCAATCAGCCCCAGCATTTT
CDR3aa: CASSRFWVSNQPQHF
d_gene: .
abundance: .
v_gene: TRBV4-1
j_gene: TRBJ1-5

CDR3nt: TGTGCCAGTAGTCCGACAGGGCCTTGGGAAAAACTGCTTTTT
CDR3aa: CASSPTGPWEKLLF
d_gene: TRBD1
abundance: .
v_gene: TRBV5-6
j_gene: TRBJ1-4

CDR3nt: TGCAGTGCTAGGCGTCCAGGGAAATATCGAGGCTACACCTTC
CDR3aa: CSARRPGKYRGYTF
d_gene: .
abundance: many
v_gene: TRBV20-1
j_gene: TRBJ1-2

CDR3nt: TGTGCCAGCAGCTTAAATTCACCCCTCCACTTT
CDR3aa: CASSLNSPLHF
d_gene: .
abundance: many
v_gene: TRBV7-2
j_gene: TRBJ1-6

CDR3nt: TGTGCCAGCCTGGGTGGGGGTTATGGCTACACCTTC
CDR3aa: CASLGGGYGYTF
d_gene: .
abundance: few
v_gene: TRBV6-5
j_gene: TRBJ1-2

CDR3nt: TGTGCCAGCAGTTACACGACAGGGGGTGATGGCTACACCTTC
CDR3aa: CASSYTTGGDGYTF
d_gene: TRBD1
abundance: few
v_gene: TRBV6-2/TRBV6-3
j_gene: TRBJ1-2

CDR3nt: TGTGCCAGCGCGGGACGGACAGTCCAAGAGACCCAGTACTTC
CDR3aa: CASAGRTVQETQYF
d_gene: .
abundance: .
v_gene: TRBV6-1
j_gene: TRBJ2-5

CDR3nt: TGTGCCTGGAGGGGCAGGGATCGTGGCTACACCTTC
CDR3aa: CAWRGRDRGYTF
d_gene: .
abundance: .
v_gene: TRBV30
j_gene: TRBJ1-2

CDR3nt: TGTGCCAGCAGCCCCGCTCTTGGGGGGGCGGAGACCCAGTACTTC
CDR3aa: CASSPALGGAETQYF
d_gene: .
abundance: .
v_gene: TRBV5-1
j_gene: TRBJ2-5

CDR3nt: TGTGCCAGCAAGGGGGCGCGACGTCAGCCCCAGCATTTT
CDR3aa: CASKGARRQPQHF
d_gene: TRBD1
abundance: many
v_gene: TRBV12-3/TRBV12-4
j_gene: TRBJ1-5

CDR3nt: TGTGCCAGTAGTAACCAGGTTGATAGCAATCAGCCCCAGCATTTT
CDR3aa: CASSNQVDSNQPQHF
d_gene: .
abundance: many
v_gene: TRBV19
j_gene: TRBJ1-5

CDR3nt: TGCGCCAGCAGCCAAGTCCCTAGCGGGGGGCCCCAAGAGACCCAGTACTTC
CDR3aa: CASSQVPSGGPQETQYF
d_gene: TRBD2
abundance: .
v_gene: TRBV4-1
j_gene: TRBJ2-5

CDR3nt: TGTGCCAGCACCCCGACCAAGGGGCCCACTTACGAGCAGTACTTC
CDR3aa: CASTPTKGPTYEQYF
d_gene: .
abundance: many
v_gene: TRBV7-9
j_gene: TRBJ2-7

CDR3nt: TGTGCCAGTAGTATCCGGGCTGATCCTAGCAATCAGCCCCAGCATTTT
CDR3aa: CASSIRADPSNQPQHF
d_gene: .
abundance: few
v_gene: TRBV19
j_gene: TRBJ1-5

CDR3nt: TGCAGCGTTGACAGGGGAACCGAGCAGCACTTC
CDR3aa: CSVDRGTEQHF
d_gene: .
abundance: .
v_gene: TRBV29-1
j_gene: TRBJ2-7

CDR3nt: TGTGCCAGCAGGTCGGGATTATTACAGGGATACGAGCAGTACTTC
CDR3aa: CASRSGLLQGYEQYF
d_gene: .
abundance: few
v_gene: TRBV10-3
j_gene: TRBJ2-7

CDR3nt: TGCAGCGGGCGGGAGGGGGTTGGCTACACCTTC
CDR3aa: CSGREGVGYTF
d_gene: .
abundance: many
v_gene: TRBV29-1
j_gene: TRBJ1-2

CDR3nt: TGTGCCAGCAGCGGTTGGGACAGCACTGAAGCTTTCTTC
CDR3aa: CASSGWDSTEAFF
d_gene: TRBD1
abundance: .
v_gene: TRBV7-2
j_gene: TRBJ1-1

CDR3nt: TGCGCCAGCAGCCAAGTATGGCGGGGGGGCTCCTACGAGCAGTACTTC
CDR3aa: CASSQVWRGGSYEQYF
d_gene: TRBD2
abundance: .
v_gene: TRBV4-1
j_gene: TRBJ2-7

CDR3nt: TGCAGTGCTAGGGATCGGACAGGGAGAGAGACCCAGTACTTC
CDR3aa: CSARDRTGRETQYF
d_gene: TRBD1
abundance: many
v_gene: TRBV20-1
j_gene: TRBJ2-5

CDR3nt: TGTGCCAGCAGCCAAGACAACTACGAGCAGTACTTC
CDR3aa: CASSQDNYEQYF
d_gene: .
abundance: .
v_gene: TRBV3-1
j_gene: TRBJ2-7

CDR3nt: TGTGCCAGCAACAAAGAAGCGAACACTGAAGCTTTCTTT
CDR3aa: CASNKEANTEAFF
d_gene: .
abundance: .
v_gene: TRBV6-5
j_gene: TRBJ1-1

CDR3nt: TGCGCCAGCAGCCAGCGGTCGAACACTGAAGCTTTCTTT
CDR3aa: CASSQRSNTEAFF
d_gene: .
abundance: few
v_gene: TRBV5-4
j_gene: TRBJ1-1

CDR3nt: TGCGCCAGCAGGGCGGGAGATATCCCCTACGAGCAGTACTTC
CDR3aa: CASRAGDIPYEQYF
d_gene: TRBD2
abundance: .
v_gene: TRBV10-2
j_gene: TRBJ2-7

CDR3nt: TGCAGTGCCAAGGAAATAGGACCCGATACGCAGTATTTT
CDR3aa: CSAKEIGPDTQYF
d_gene: .
abundance: few
v_gene: TRBV20-1
j_gene: TRBJ2-3

CDR3nt: TGTGCCAGCAGCTTTAACAGTCCGCGATGGGGGGCGCGAACTGAAGCTTTCTTT
CDR3aa: CASSFNSPRWGARTEAFF
d_gene: .
abundance: many
v_gene: TRBV7-9
j_gene: TRBJ1-1

CDR3nt: TGCAGCGTTGTGGGGGGTGGGGGGTCAGCAGATACGCAGTATTTT
CDR3aa: CSVVGGGGSADTQYF
d_gene: .
abundance: .
v_gene: TRBV29-1
j_gene: TRBJ2-3

CDR3nt: TGTGCCACCAGCAGAGATCGCACCGGGGAGCTGTTTTTT
CDR3aa: CATSRDRTGELFF
d_gene: .
abundance: many
v_gene: TRBV15
j_gene: TRBJ2-2

CDR3nt: TGCAGTGCTAGAAGGCCGGACAATAGCAATCAGCCCCAGCATTTT
CDR3aa: CSARRPDNSNQPQHF
d_gene: .
abundance: .
v_gene: TRBV20-1
j_gene: TRBJ1-5

CDR3nt: TGTGCCAGCAGTTACAGACAGGCCAAGACGCCCCAGCATTTT
CDR3aa: CASSYRQAKTPQHF
d_gene: .
abundance: .
v_gene: TRBV6-5
j_gene: TRBJ1-5

CDR3nt: TGTGCCAGCAGCTCCTATAAGGGTCAGAACACTGAAGCTTTCTTT
CDR3aa: CASSSYKGQNTEAFF
d_gene: .
abundance: few
v_gene: TRBV5-4
j_gene: TRBJ1-1

CDR3nt: TGCAGTGCTAGAGATCCCGCAGGGGGCTTAAGCGATGGCTACACCTTC
CDR3aa: CSARDPAGGLSDGYTF
d_gene: TRBD1
abundance: .
v_gene: TRBV20-1
j_gene: TRBJ1-2

CDR3nt: TGCGCCAGCAGCCGTTGGCTGGTGAGGGGCTACACCTTC
CDR3aa: CASSRWLVRGYTF
d_gene: .
abundance: .
v_gene: TRBV5-1
j_gene: TRBJ1-2

CDR3nt: TGCGCCAGCATCGTACAGGGCCTCGAGCTGTTTTTT
CDR3aa: CASIVQGLELFF
d_gene: .
abundance: .
v_gene: TRBV5-1
j_gene: TRBJ2-2

CDR3nt: TGCAGTGCTAGTCATAGGACGGGCTACAATGAGCAGTTCTTC
CDR3aa: CSASHRTGYNEQFF
d_gene: .
abundance: .
v_gene: TRBV20-1
j_gene: TRBJ2-1

CDR3nt: TGTGCCAGCGTTGAGGGACCCCAGATCCACGAGCAGTACTTC
CDR3aa: CASVEGPQIHEQYF
d_gene: .
abundance: many
v_gene: TRBV7-9
j_gene: TRBJ2-7

CDR3nt: TGTGCCAGCAGCCAGGAAGGTGTCTTC
CDR3aa: CASSQEGVF
d_gene: .
abundance: many
v_gene: TRBV7-9
j_gene: TRBJ1-2

CDR3nt: TGTGCCAGCAGCCACCGGGCATACACCATATATTTT
CDR3aa: CASSHRAYTIYF
d_gene: .
abundance: .
v_gene: TRBV11-2
j_gene: TRBJ1-3

CDR3nt: TGTGCCAGCAGCCCCCGGGCTCCCCAAGGGGAAGCTTTCTTT
CDR3aa: CASSPRAPQGEAFF
d_gene: .
abundance: .
v_gene: TRBV4-2
j_gene: TRBJ1-1

CDR3nt: TGTGCCAGCAGCCAGAAGGGTGCCGGGACCCAAAATTACTTC
CDR3aa: CASSQKGAGTQNYF
d_gene: .
abundance: few
v_gene: TRBV3-1
j_gene: TRBJ2-7

CDR3nt: TGTGCCAGCAGGGGACTAGCGAACACAGATACGCAGTATTTT
CDR3aa: CASRGLANTDTQYF
d_gene: TRBD2
abundance: few
v_gene: TRBV2
j_gene: TRBJ2-3

CDR3nt: TGTGCCAGCACCGATGGGGGCCCGCCTAACTATGGCTACACCTTC
CDR3aa: CASTDGGPPNYGYTF
d_gene: .
abundance: .
v_gene: TRBV12-3/TRBV12-4
j_gene: TRBJ1-2

CDR3nt: TGCGCCAGCAATTCGGGACAGGGGAGTAGTGGCTACACCTTC
CDR3aa: CASNSGQGSSGYTF
d_gene: TRBD1
abundance: many
v_gene: TRBV10-2
j_gene: TRBJ1-2

CDR3nt: TGTGCCAGCAGTTCGGAGGGGGCTTCCCGACCCCTCCACTTT
CDR3aa: CASSSEGASRPLHF
d_gene: TRBD1
abundance: .
v_gene: TRBV13
j_gene: TRBJ1-6

CDR3nt: TGCAGTGCTGGGACAGACCCTTTACGGGAGCAGTACTTC
CDR3aa: CSAGTDPLREQYF
d_gene: TRBD1
abundance: .
v_gene: TRBV20-1
j_gene: TRBJ2-7

CDR3nt: TGCAGCGCCGACGCCCGACCTATGCAGTATTTT
CDR3aa: CSADARPMQYF
d_gene: .
abundance: .
v_gene: TRBV29-1
j_gene: TRBJ2-3

CDR3nt: TGTGCCATCAGTTCGGAAGGGACAGGCAAAGAGACCCAGTACTTC
CDR3aa: CAISSEGTGKETQYF
d_gene: TRBD1
abundance: .
v_gene: TRBV10-3
j_gene: TRBJ2-5